This T cell receptor beta chain was sequenced in a study of monozygotic twins with cystic fibrosis. Study-level background: Library input was three micrograms of fragmented DNA, with approximately 16 PCR cycles. General observations from the study: Co-twins had the most similar V usage for 13 of 16 pairs, J for 8. No link emerged between shared CDR3 counts and age, concordance or severity. Monozygotic CF twins shared more identical nucleotide clonotypes than unrelated patients.

Some clones are missing from TCRdb's copy, which holds only in-frame ones; the method was immunoSEQ multiplex PCR. The repertoire holds approximately 14,000 clones, around 89% seen once, with less than 0.95% in the top ten. The CDR3 spans 13 residues. Between the trimmed V and J ends, which lost 8 bases and 1 base, there was a span of 11 bases. Looked up from germline, CDR1 is SGHVS and CDR2 is FNYEAQ. This clone was seen a single time. Its specificity is unknown. This TCR came from a boy between 10 and 17 years old with cystic fibrosis. The sample consisted of blood. This chain links TRBV7-6 with TRBJ1-1; tentatively, D is TRBD1 (5 bases). This CDR3 is CASSGQENTEAFF. The DNA for the CDR3 is TGTGCCAGCTCCGGACAAGAGAACACTGAAGCTTTCTTT.